The 22 T cell receptor beta chains listed next were all sequenced from one sample in a study of blood T cell repertoires in COVID-19. Data came from immunoSEQ multiplex PCR; TCRdb stores just in-frame clones and leaves some out. The sample lists about 64,000 clones; over 65% were seen once. Sequences were obtained from peripheral blood. The receptor set was obtained from a man between 60 and 70 years old with COVID-19, enrolled during active disease.

The count of this clone is one. This rearrangement joins TRBV3-1 (or the pseudogene TRBV3-2) to TRBJ1-4; D is unclear. V lost 5 bases and J lost 7, with 17 bases in between. This CDR3 region has 15 residues. CDR1 and CDR2 from the germline V gene are LGHDT and YNNKEL (reference sequence). Here the CDR3 reads CASSVWTAGGEKLFF. CDR3 coding DNA: TGTGCCAGCAGCGTCTGGACTGCCGGAGGTGAAAAACTGTTTTTT.

The genes are TRBV28 and TRBJ1-4; the match to TRBD1 covers 9 bases. The germline V gene has CDR1 MDHEN and CDR2 SYDVKM. The CDR3 has 15 amino acids. After removal of 6 bases from V and 7 bases from J, the junction contained 9 bases not matched to a gene. CDR3 DNA: TGTGCCAGCAGGTCCCCGGGACAGGGAGTTGAAAAACTGTTTTTT. This codes for CASRSPGQGVEKLFF.

The CDR3 DNA reads as TGTGCCAGCAGTTCATCGGGGGGTAATTCACCCCTCCACTTT. Encoded protein: CASSSSGGNSPLHF. V is TRBV7-9 and J is TRBJ1-6, with a weak D call TRBD1 (5 bases). CDR3 size: 14 residues. Trimming shortened V by 6 bases and J by 6 bases, and 12 bases separated the two germline ends. Germline CDR1 is SEHNR and CDR2 is FQNEAQ (reference sequence).

The V call is TRBV28, the J call TRBJ1-4; D may be TRBD1 (5 bases). V dropped 3 bases and J dropped 2 bases, with 10 bases sitting between them. This CDR3 spans 15 amino acids. Germline-derived CDR1 and CDR2 are MDHEN and SYDVKM. The CDR3 DNA is TGTGCCAGCAGTTTCGGTGGGGGGACTAATGAAAAACTGTTTTTT. Translated, it gives CASSFGGGTNEKLFF. The full variable domain, completed using reference TRBV28 and TRBJ1-4, is DVKVTQSSRYLVKRTGEKVFLECVQDMDHENMFWYRQDPGLGLRLIYFSYDVKMKEKGDIPEGYSVSREKKERFSLILESASTNQTSMYLCASSFGGGTNEKLFFGSGTQLSVL.

The CDR3 sequence is CASSLAGDRGLNGYTF. The DNA for the CDR3 is TGTGCCAGCAGCTTGGCCGGGGACAGGGGGCTGAATGGCTACACCTTC. The rearrangement uses TRBV5-6 and TRBJ1-2; TRBD1 aligns across 12 bases. The CDR3 sequence is 16 residues long. Trimming removed 0 bases from V and 6 bases from J; junction bases left unmatched: 6. Germline assignment: CDR1 SGHDT and CDR2 YYEEEE.

The rearrangement links TRBV12-3 or TRBV12-4 to TRBJ1-1; 7 nucleotides match TRBD1. The CDR3 has 13 residues. With V trimmed by 8 bases and J by 3 bases, 6 bases remained unmatched. CDR3 residues: CASWGDRDTEAFF. CDR3 DNA: TGTGCCAGCTGGGGCGACAGGGACACTGAAGCTTTCTTT.

This clone occurred a few times. The genes are TRBV29-1 and TRBJ1-1, with D perhaps TRBD1 (5 bases). Trimming shortened V by 5 bases and J by 4 bases, and 14 bases separated the two germline ends. From germline, CDR1 is SQVTM and CDR2 ANQGSEA. The CDR3 loop spans 13 amino acids. The CDR3 spells CSVFAGISTEAFF. CDR3 nucleotide sequence: TGCAGCGTTTTTGCAGGGATTAGCACTGAAGCTTTCTTT.

The sample holds a few counts of this clone. This chain connects TRBV7-9 to TRBJ2-3; 8 bases fit TRBD1. The CDR3 is 15 residues long. Germline V lookup: CDR1 SEHNR, CDR2 FQNEAQ (reference sequence). The V gene end was trimmed by 10 bases and the J gene end by 6 bases; junction bases not matched to a gene: 15. The CDR3 DNA follows: TGTGCCACCGCCCAGAAGGACAGGGCCAAGGATACGCAGTATTTT. Amino acids: CATAQKDRAKDTQYF.

The CDR3 sequence: CGSGTDLPRAFF. Written as DNA, the CDR3 is TGTGGTTCCGGGACAGACCTACCAAGAGCTTTCTTT. The rearrangement uses TRBV28 and TRBJ1-1; 7 bases agree with TRBD1. Germline CDR1 is MDHEN and CDR2 is SYDVKM. This CDR3 is built from 12 residues.

This clone was seen a few times. The chain couples TRBV28 to TRBJ2-1; weak D call: TRBD2 (7 bases). The CDR3 runs to 15 residues. Germline V gene data show CDR1 as MDHEN and CDR2 as SYDVKM. With 6 bases removed from V and 1 base from J, the gap between germline ends came to 13 bases. CDR3 DNA: TGTGCCAGCAGCCGGGGGGCTGCGTCCTACAATGAGCAGTTCTTC. Amino acid sequence: CASSRGAASYNEQFF.

The J gene is TRBJ1-1, the V gene TRBV6-4, with 7 bases lining up with TRBD1. Unmatched junction bases numbered 9, after V lost 7 bases and J lost 7 bases. CDR1 is MRHNA, CDR2 SNTAGT, per germline. The length of the CDR3 is 13 residues. The CDR3 region is CASISSAGGEAFF. The CDR3 DNA reads as TGTGCCAGCATAAGTTCGGCAGGGGGTGAAGCTTTCTTT.

The chain employs TRBV19 and TRBJ2-7; TRBD1 agrees at 10 bases. The germline gives CDR1 LNHDA, CDR2 SQIVND (reference sequence). V lost 5 bases to trimming and J lost 5 bases; unmatched junction nucleotides: 6. The CDR3 has 14 amino acids. This CDR3 is CASSGGQGRDEQYF. Here the CDR3 DNA reads TGTGCCAGTAGTGGGGGACAGGGGAGAGACGAGCAGTACTTC.

The rearrangement links TRBV2 to TRBJ2-7; 7 bases agree with TRBD2. The CDR3 is 13 amino acids. Losses at the gene ends were 7 bases for V and 5 bases for J; bases not matched to a gene: 8. CDR1 SNHLY and CDR2 FYNNEI come from the germline V gene. The CDR3 sequence is CASKSGMNNEQYF. In DNA, the CDR3 is TGTGCCAGCAAGAGCGGGATGAACAACGAGCAGTACTTC. Based on the CDR3 plus reference TRBV2 and TRBJ2-7, the full variable domain is EPEVTQTPSHQVTQMGQEVILRCVPISNHLYFYWYRQILGQKVEFLVSFYNNEISEKSEIFDDQFSVERPDGSNFTLKIRSTKLEDSAMYFCASKSGMNNEQYFGPGTRLTVT.

V is TRBV20-1 and J is TRBJ2-7, with D unresolved. CDR1 is DFQATT, CDR2 SNEGSKA, per germline (reference sequence). There are 11 residues in the CDR3. V was cut by 7 bases and J by 1 base, with 8 bases left in between. The CDR3 nucleotides read TGCAGTGTTGCGAGGTCCTACGAGCAGTACTTC. Encoded protein: CSVARSYEQYF.

This clone was picked up a small number of times. The chain uses TRBV28 and TRBJ1-2; a weak D match, TRBD1 (6 bases). The V end was cut by 2 bases, the J end by 4 bases, with 20 bases between. CDR3 size: 17 residues. Germline V gives CDR1 MDHEN, CDR2 SYDVKM. CDR3 DNA sequence: TGTGCCAGCAGTTTACTTTCCCGGGACACTCACTCCTATGGCTACACCTTC. This sequence encodes CASSLLSRDTHSYGYTF.

The V gene is TRBV5-6, the J gene TRBJ1-2; 7 bases line up with TRBD1. V dropped 4 bases and J dropped 6; count of bases not matched to a gene: 6. Per the germline V gene, CDR1 is SGHDT and CDR2 is YYEEEE. The CDR3 is made up of 13 amino acids. CDR3 region: CASSRGTADGYTF. The CDR3 DNA sequence: TGTGCCAGCAGCCGAGGGACAGCGGATGGCTACACCTTC.

The chain recombines TRBV7-7 with TRBJ2-3; 10 bases agree with TRBD1. From germline, CDR1 is SSHAT and CDR2 FNYEAQ (reference sequence). CDR3 size: 14 residues. Trimming cost V 3 bases and J 5 bases; bases outside gene matches: 2. CDR3 in amino acids: CASSLTGGEDTQYF. CDR3 DNA: TGTGCCAGCAGCTTGACAGGGGGCGAAGATACGCAGTATTTT. The full variable domain, completed using reference TRBV7-7 and TRBJ2-3, is GAGVSQSPRYKVTKRGQDVTLRCDPISSHATLYWYQQALGQGPEFLTYFNYEAQPDKSGLPSDRFSAERPEGSISTLTIQRTEQRDSAMYRCASSLTGGEDTQYFGPGTRLTVL.

The chain links TRBV12-5 to TRBJ2-3; 7 bases map to TRBD1. This CDR3 comprises 15 residues. Germline values: CDR1 LGHNT, CDR2 FRNRAP. Losses at the gene ends were 4 bases for V and 0 bases for J; bases not matched to a gene: 4. CDR3 sequence (DNA): TGTGCTAGTGGTTCTCCGGGACAGAGCACAGATACGCAGTATTTT. This sequence encodes CASGSPGQSTDTQYF.

The rearrangement links TRBV6-2 or TRBV6-3 to TRBJ2-7, with D maybe TRBD1 (5 bases). Germline V gene data show CDR1 as MNHEY and CDR2 as SVGEGT. CDR3 length: 13 residues. Trimming removed 3 bases from V and 2 bases from J, with 8 bases in between. CDR3 DNA: TGTGCCAGCAGTTATATGGGGCCCTACGAGCAGTACTTC. It codes for CASSYMGPYEQYF.

The chain combines TRBV5-5 with TRBJ2-7, with 10 bases identical to TRBD1. The ends lost 1 base at V and 9 bases at J; junction bases unmatched: 7. The length of the CDR3 is 14 residues. Germline-derived CDR1 and CDR2 are SGHKS and YYEKEE (reference sequence). CDR3 DNA: TGTGCCAGCAGCTTGAGGGACAGGGGTTTGGGGCAGTACTTC. Translation: CASSLRDRGLGQYF. Supplemented by reference TRBV5-5 and TRBJ2-7, the full variable domain reads DAGVTQSPTHLIKTRGQQVTLRCSPISGHKSVSWYQQVLGQGPQFIFQYYEKEERGRGNFPDRFSARQFPNYSSELNVNALLLGDSALYLCASSLRDRGLGQYFGPGTRLTVT.

This clone was detected only a few times. The chain carries TRBV18 and TRBJ2-6; 7 bases are a match to TRBD1. V lost 3 bases and J lost 4; bases outside the gene matches: 3. Germline V gives CDR1 KGHSH, CDR2 LQKENI. The CDR3 loop spans 15 amino acids. CDR3 in amino acids: CASSPTGVGANVLTF. Here the CDR3 DNA reads TGTGCCAGCTCACCCACAGGGGTAGGGGCCAACGTCCTGACTTTC.

The V and J genes are TRBV28 and TRBJ2-3; 8 bases map to TRBD2. CDR1 MDHEN and CDR2 SYDVKM come from the germline V gene. The CDR3 extends over 13 amino acids. The junction had 1 base not matched to a gene; V was cut back by 6 bases and J by 2 bases. The CDR3 coding sequence is TGTGCCAGCAGCGGACTAGCCACAGATACGCAGTATTTT. This encodes CASSGLATDTQYF. The variable domain in full, with the rest retrieved from reference TRBV28 and TRBJ2-3, is DVKVTQSSRYLVKRTGEKVFLECVQDMDHENMFWYRQDPGLGLRLIYFSYDVKMKEKGDIPEGYSVSREKKERFSLILESASTNQTSMYLCASSGLATDTQYFGPGTRLTVL.